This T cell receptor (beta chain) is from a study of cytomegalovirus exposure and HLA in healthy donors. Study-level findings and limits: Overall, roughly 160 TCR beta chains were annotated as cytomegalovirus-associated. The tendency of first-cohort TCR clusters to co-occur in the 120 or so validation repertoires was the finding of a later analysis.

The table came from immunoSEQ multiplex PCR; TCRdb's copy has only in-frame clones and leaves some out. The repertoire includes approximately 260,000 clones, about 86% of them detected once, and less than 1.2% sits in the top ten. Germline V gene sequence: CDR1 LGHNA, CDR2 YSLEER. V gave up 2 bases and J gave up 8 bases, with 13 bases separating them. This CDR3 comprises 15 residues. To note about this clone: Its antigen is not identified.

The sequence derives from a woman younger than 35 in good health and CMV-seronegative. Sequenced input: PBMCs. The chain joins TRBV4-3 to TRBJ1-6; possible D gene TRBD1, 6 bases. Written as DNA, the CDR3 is TGCGCCAGCAGCCAAAACAGGGTGAGGGATTCACCCCTCCACTTT. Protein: CASSQNRVRDSPLHF.